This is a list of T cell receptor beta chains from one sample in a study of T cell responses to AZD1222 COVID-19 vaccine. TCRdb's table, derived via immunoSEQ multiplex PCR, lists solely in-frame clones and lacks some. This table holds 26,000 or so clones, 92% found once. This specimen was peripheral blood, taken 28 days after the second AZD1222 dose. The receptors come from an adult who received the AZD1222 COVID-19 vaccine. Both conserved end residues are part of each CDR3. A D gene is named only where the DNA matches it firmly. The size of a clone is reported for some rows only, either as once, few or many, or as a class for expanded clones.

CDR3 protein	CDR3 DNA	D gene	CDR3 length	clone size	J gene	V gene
CASSLRRPGLAGITDTQYF	TGCGCCAGCAGCTTGAGGAGACCGGGACTAGCGGGAATCACAGATACGCAGTATTTT	TRBD2	19	.	TRBJ2-3	TRBV5-1
CASSVEAETEAFF	TGTGCCAGCAGTGTGGAGGCGGAGACTGAAGCTTTCTTT	.	13	.	TRBJ1-1	TRBV2
CASSYLQTGFNEKLFF	TGTGCCAGCAGTTACTTACAGACAGGCTTTAATGAAAAACTGTTTTTT	.	16	.	TRBJ1-4	TRBV6-5
CASSPLAGGGDEQFF	TGTGCCAGCAGCCCACTAGCGGGAGGAGGGGATGAGCAGTTCTTC	TRBD2	15	.	TRBJ2-1	TRBV3-1/TRBV3-2
CASSPGQWGHNEQFF	TGTGCCAGCTCACCCGGGCAGTGGGGGCACAATGAGCAGTTCTTC	.	15	.	TRBJ2-1	TRBV18
CASLRGNERDQPQHF	TGTGCGAGCCTCCGGGGGAACGAACGGGACCAGCCCCAGCATTTT	.	15	few	TRBJ1-5	TRBV28
CASSAGTNIPTNEKLFF	TGTGCCAGCAGCGCCGGGACAAACATCCCAACTAATGAAAAACTGTTTTTT	.	17	.	TRBJ1-4	TRBV7-9
CASAPYTGSYEQYF	TGTGCCAGCGCCCCTTATACAGGGAGCTACGAGCAGTACTTC	.	14	.	TRBJ2-7	TRBV6-5
CASGDSFGSYEQYF	TGTGCCAGCGGTGATTCGTTTGGCTCCTACGAGCAGTACTTC	.	14	.	TRBJ2-7	TRBV28
CASRTQLAVQETQYF	TGTGCCAGCAGGACCCAACTAGCGGTCCAAGAGACCCAGTACTTC	TRBD2	15	once	TRBJ2-5	TRBV28
CASSVGTGGGGRSGNTIYF	TGCGCCAGCAGCGTGGGGACAGGGGGCGGAGGCCGTTCTGGAAACACCATATATTTT	TRBD1	19	once	TRBJ1-3	TRBV5-1
CATSDLPTSGSVWTQYF	TGTGCCACCAGTGATTTGCCAACGAGCGGGAGCGTATGGACGCAGTATTTT	TRBD2	17	.	TRBJ2-3	TRBV24-1
CASSLARTGKQETQYF	TGTGCCAGCAGCTTGGCCAGGACAGGGAAGCAAGAGACCCAGTACTTC	TRBD1	16	.	TRBJ2-5	TRBV5-5
CSVEALLRPDTQYF	TGCAGCGTTGAAGCCCTCCTCAGGCCAGATACGCAGTATTTT	.	14	.	TRBJ2-3	TRBV29-1
CASSIQNYGYTF	TGTGCCAGTAGTATTCAGAACTATGGCTACACCTTC	.	12	.	TRBJ1-2	TRBV19
CAWSFVERDTQYF	TGTGCCTGGAGTTTCGTTGAGAGGGATACGCAGTATTTT	.	13	.	TRBJ2-3	TRBV30
CASTLTGDSNQPQHF	TGTGCCAGTACCCTAACAGGGGATAGCAATCAGCCCCAGCATTTT	TRBD1	15	.	TRBJ1-5	TRBV19
CASRGPTSGRVYEQYF	TGCGCCAGCAGGGGACCAACTAGCGGGAGGGTCTACGAGCAGTACTTC	TRBD2	16	.	TRBJ2-7	TRBV10-1
CASRLYITEIEQFF	TGTGCCAGCAGACTATATATAACCGAAATTGAGCAGTTCTTC	.	14	.	TRBJ2-1	TRBV7-2
CASGSYEQYF	TGTGCCAGCGGGTCCTACGAGCAGTACTTC	.	10	.	TRBJ2-7	TRBV11-3
CASSSRLAWGDNEQFF	TGCGCCAGCAGCTCCCGACTAGCGTGGGGGGACAATGAGCAGTTCTTC	TRBD2	16	.	TRBJ2-1	TRBV5-1
CASSPRGTVAEKLFF	TGTGCCAGCAGCCCAAGAGGGACAGTTGCCGAAAAACTGTTTTTT	TRBD1	15	.	TRBJ1-4	TRBV7-8
CATSTPSGSETQYF	TGTGCCACCAGTACCCCTAGCGGGAGTGAGACCCAGTACTTC	TRBD2	14	.	TRBJ2-5	TRBV24-1
CASSSGGAQGQPQHF	TGTGCCAGCAGCTCAGGGGGCGCCCAGGGTCAGCCCCAGCATTTT	TRBD1	15	.	TRBJ1-5	TRBV2
CASSLVTDYEQYF	TGTGCCAGCAGCTTGGTGACAGACTACGAGCAGTACTTC	.	13	.	TRBJ2-7	TRBV5-6
CASSLNGNTIYF	TGTGCCAGCAGTTTGAACGGAAACACCATATATTTT	.	12	.	TRBJ1-3	TRBV28
CASRDGAVNWFF	TGTGCCAGCAGGGACGGGGCCGTAAATTGGTTTTTT	.	12	few	TRBJ1-4	TRBV2
CAWSVQGGPETQYF	TGTGCCTGGAGTGTACAGGGGGGTCCGGAGACCCAGTACTTC	TRBD1	14	.	TRBJ2-5	TRBV30
CASSLRFSSTDTQYF	TGTGCCAGCAGCTTGAGGTTCTCTAGCACAGATACGCAGTATTTT	.	15	.	TRBJ2-3	TRBV5-8
CASSQDTAYNEQFF	TGCGCCAGCAGCCAAGACACGGCATACAATGAGCAGTTCTTC	.	14	once	TRBJ2-1	TRBV4-3
CASSFNSGSEETQYF	TGTGCCAGCAGCTTCAATAGCGGGAGTGAAGAGACCCAGTACTTC	TRBD2	15	.	TRBJ2-5	TRBV11-2
CASSPPDRVYGYTF	TGTGCCAGTAGTCCACCCGACAGGGTCTATGGCTACACCTTC	TRBD1	14	.	TRBJ1-2	TRBV19
CASSYRGSYEQYF	TGTGCCAGCAGTTACCGGGGTTCCTACGAGCAGTACTTC	.	13	.	TRBJ2-7	TRBV6-6
CATSPTGTANYGYTF	TGTGCCACCAGCCCCACCGGGACCGCTAACTATGGCTACACCTTC	.	15	.	TRBJ1-2	TRBV15
CASSGTRIKGEQFF	TGTGCCAGCAGTGGGACTAGGATCAAGGGTGAGCAGTTCTTC	TRBD2	14	.	TRBJ2-1	TRBV28
CASSRNEQFF	TGTGCCAGCAGTCGCAATGAGCAGTTCTTC	.	10	.	TRBJ2-1	TRBV2
CASSPAGDTEAFF	TGTGCCAGCAGCCCTGCAGGGGACACTGAAGCTTTCTTT	.	13	.	TRBJ1-1	TRBV7-8
CASSSQPGQGYEQYF	TGTGCCAGCAGCTCGCAGCCGGGACAGGGCTACGAGCAGTACTTC	TRBD1	15	.	TRBJ2-7	TRBV7-8
CASSPGGVGEQYF	TGTGCCAGCAGTCCCGGAGGAGTCGGTGAGCAGTACTTC	.	13	.	TRBJ2-7	TRBV7-3
CASRLWGSGNQPQHF	TGTGCCAGCAGGTTGTGGGGGAGTGGCAATCAGCCCCAGCATTTT	.	15	.	TRBJ1-5	TRBV28
CARILKRAYGYTF	TGTGCCAGGATTCTCAAGAGGGCGTATGGCTACACCTTC	.	13	.	TRBJ1-2	TRBV27
CASSLEGTGNTIYF	TGTGCCAGCAGTTTAGAAGGAACTGGAAACACCATATATTTT	.	14	few	TRBJ1-3	TRBV27
CASSQGTSSNQPQHF	TGTGCCAGCAGCCAGGGAACGTCAAGCAATCAGCCCCAGCATTTT	.	15	.	TRBJ1-5	TRBV4-2
CASSLWLAGYGDGANVLTF	TGTGCCAGCAGCTTGTGGCTAGCGGGATATGGTGATGGGGCCAACGTCCTGACTTTC	TRBD2	19	.	TRBJ2-6	TRBV5-6
CASSPQADTQYF	TGTGCCAGCAGCCCTCAAGCAGATACGCAGTATTTT	.	12	few	TRBJ2-3	TRBV11-3
CASSRSDRSGTQYF	TGTGCCAGTAGTCGAAGCGACAGGTCGGGGACCCAGTACTTC	.	14	.	TRBJ2-5	TRBV19
CASSDLPEQGADTQYF	TGTGCCAGCAGTGACTTGCCAGAGCAAGGGGCAGATACGCAGTATTTT	.	16	.	TRBJ2-3	TRBV6-4
CASSAQGAANEKLFF	TGCGCCAGCAGCGCACAGGGGGCGGCTAATGAAAAACTGTTTTTT	TRBD1	15	.	TRBJ1-4	TRBV5-1
CASSQDTSGRGRFF	TGTGCCAGCAGCCAGGATACTAGCGGGAGGGGCCGGTTCTTC	TRBD2	14	once	TRBJ2-1	TRBV3-1/TRBV3-2